This note documents a single T cell receptor beta chain sequence. Its antigen target is currently unknown. No much larger clone exists at a distance of one base, and base qualities are not known. The data were taken from a study of T cells after yellow fever vaccination (dated by TCRdb to between 2018 and 2021). Describing the broader study: The SMART-Seq v4 Ultra Low Input RNA kit was used to prepare libraries from fractions with low cell numbers. Bulk TCR alpha and beta repertoires were sequenced longitudinally to track T-cell clones before and after primary and booster YFV17D yellow fever vaccination. Two healthy male donors, one aged 18 to 29 and one aged 30 to 39 years, were included in the cohort. Blood was drawn at multiple timepoints before and after primary and secondary immunization, with bulk PBMC replicates and cell subsets isolated.

The treatment or condition label on this specimen signifies: live attenuated yellow fever vaccine strain. At each blood-draw timepoint, two biological replicates of bulk PBMCs were obtained. A standard Ficoll-Paque protocol was used to isolate PBMCs from peripheral blood. RNA was extracted with TriZol from bulk PBMCs, CD4 and CD8 fractions, and dextramer-positive and dextramer-negative fractions. What the research found in general, with its limitations: Computational filtering was required because FACS-sorted repertoires could contain abundant contaminating clonotypes from the bulk population. Most clones expanded after primary vaccination were re-detected after the booster (almost 97% of CD4 and 80% to 90% of CD8), suggesting broad memory maintenance. A small share of clonotypes occurred in both CD4 and CD8 compartments, likely arising from convergent recombination. The secondary T-cell response was weaker than the primary response but faster, peaking on day 5 instead of day 15. Because only two donors were included in the study, the extent to which the findings can be generalized is limited.

CDR1 MNHNY and CDR2 SVGAGI were looked up in the germline V gene (reference sequence). The CDR3 covers 11 residues, taking in both the cysteine and the phenylalanine. Kept here is only the CDR3 DNA, which spans 33 bases and is read in frame from base 1. V gives up 6 bases and J gives up 7 bases, and the segment between their germline ends measures 9 bases. Synthesis of TCR cDNA relied on 5'RACE template switching, a step that introduced a universal primer site along with unique molecular identifiers. Priming of cDNA synthesis was performed from both the TCR alpha and TCR beta constant segments. Libraries were amplified in two PCR steps, with sample barcodes and sequencing adapters added in the second step. Libraries were sequenced on Illumina HiSeq 2500 (2x100 bp) or NovaSeq (2x150 bp). In the source study's methods: Reads were demultiplexed and collapsed into UMI consensus sequences with MIGEC, and V(D)J alignment was performed with MiXCR. Using edgeR on replicate PBMC samples, clonotypes were called vaccine-responding if FDR was below 0.01 and the log2 fold change was above 5 up to day 15. Bulk clonotypes were assigned CD4 or CD8 identity according to which sequenced CD4 or CD8 repertoire held them at higher abundance. The raw public data were reprocessed by TCRdb itself: fastp quality trimming at Q25, MiXCR clonotype calling, in-frame beta chains only. Identical CDR3 proteins give one entry, which carries the most common genes and DNA. These V and J calls are TCRdb output, not the study's own analysis. Across this sample there are hundreds of thousands of distinct CDR3 sequences, with approximately 13% seen only once. The top ten hold about 15% of the sample.

This sequence uses TRBV6-6 and TRBJ2-5, with an unclear D gene assignment. The TCR was taken from a man under 40 who received the YFV17D yellow fever vaccine. The specimen was PBMCs, collected on the day of the yellow fever booster vaccination. The nucleotide sequence is given as TGTGCCAGCAGCCGAGTGGGGACCCAGTACTTC. This gives the protein CASSRVGTQYF.